The clone carrying this T cell receptor (beta chain) has a count of ten or more. Antigen unknown. The data were obtained in a study of T cells after yellow fever vaccination. On the study more broadly: Low-cell-number fractions were prepared with SMART-Seq v4 Ultra Low Input.

Study conclusions and caveats: Abundant clonotypes from the bulk population could have been carried over as contaminants into FACS-sorted repertoires. Faster peaking, at day 5 versus 15, marked a secondary response that was weaker.

The germline gives CDR1 LGHNA, CDR2 YSLEER. The germline V and J ends were trimmed by 4 bases and 4 bases, with 10 bases remaining between them. There are 13 residues in the CDR3. In making TCR cDNA, 5'RACE template switching added a universal primer site and UMIs to it. TCRdb reanalysed the 5' RACE reads using MiXCR and keeps one entry per CDR3 protein. Here the sample spans tens of thousands of distinct CDR3 sequences, 6% to 7.5% being singletons. V and J are TRBV4-3 and TRBJ1-2; D unresolved. The clonotype originates from a man younger than 40 who received the YFV17D yellow fever vaccine. Source: CD8+ T cells sorted from PBMCs, taken 15 days after the yellow fever booster vaccination. CDR3 loop: CASSPTGVYGYTF. As DNA, the CDR3 is TGCGCCAGCAGCCCAACCGGGGTCTATGGCTACACCTTC.